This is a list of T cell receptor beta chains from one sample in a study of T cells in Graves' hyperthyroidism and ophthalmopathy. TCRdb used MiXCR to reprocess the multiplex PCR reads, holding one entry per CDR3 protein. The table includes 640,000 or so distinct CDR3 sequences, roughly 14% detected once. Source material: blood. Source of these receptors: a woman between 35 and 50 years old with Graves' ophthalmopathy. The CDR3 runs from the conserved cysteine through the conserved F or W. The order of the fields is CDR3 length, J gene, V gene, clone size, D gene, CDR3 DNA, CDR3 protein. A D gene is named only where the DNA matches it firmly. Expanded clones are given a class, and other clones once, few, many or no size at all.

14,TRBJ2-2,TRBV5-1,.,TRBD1,TGCGCCAGCAATCCAGGGGGCAACACCGGGGAGCTGTTTTTT,CASNPGGNTGELFF
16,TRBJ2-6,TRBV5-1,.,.,TGCGCCAGCAGCTTTTCGTGGGGGGCTGGGGCCAACGTCCTGACTTTC,CASSFSWGAGANVLTF
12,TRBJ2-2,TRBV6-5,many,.,TGTGCCAGCAGAGGGTACACCGGGGAGCTGTTTTTT,CASRGYTGELFF
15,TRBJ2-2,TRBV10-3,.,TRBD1,TGTGCCATCAGTGGGGGACAGGGGGCCGGCGGGGAGCTGTTTTTT,CAISGGQGAGGELFF
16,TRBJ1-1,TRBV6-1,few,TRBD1,TGTGCCAGCAGTGTCGGACAGGGGGCCCCGAACACTGAAGCTTTCTTT,CASSVGQGAPNTEAFF
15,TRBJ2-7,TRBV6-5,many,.,TGTGCCAGCAGTTACTCGATACAGGGAGGCTACGAGCAGTACTTC,CASSYSIQGGYEQYF
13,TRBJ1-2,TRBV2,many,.,TGTGCCAGCAGTGAACTCGGGGGAAATGGCTACACCTTC,CASSELGGNGYTF
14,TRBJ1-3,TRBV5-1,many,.,TGCGCCAGCAGCTTGGAAGGGAATGGAAACACCATATATTTT,CASSLEGNGNTIYF
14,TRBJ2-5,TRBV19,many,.,TGTGCCAGCCAGGGTTGGGAGGAACAAGAGACCCAGTACTTC,CASQGWEEQETQYF
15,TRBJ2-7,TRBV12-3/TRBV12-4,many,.,TGTGCCAGCAGCTACCGGGACTCCAGCTCCTACGAGCAGTACTTC,CASSYRDSSSYEQYF
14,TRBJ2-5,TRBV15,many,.,TGTGCCACCAGCAGAGATAAGTCTCTGGAGACCCAGTACTTC,CATSRDKSLETQYF
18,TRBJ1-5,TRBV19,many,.,TGTGCCAGTAGTATCGGAGACAGGACTCCAAATAGCAATCAGCCCCAGCATTTT,CASSIGDRTPNSNQPQHF
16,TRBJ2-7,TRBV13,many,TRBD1,TGTGCCAGCAGGGGGTACGGGACAGGGACCTCCTACGAGCAGTACTTC,CASRGYGTGTSYEQYF
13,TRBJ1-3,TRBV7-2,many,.,TGTGCCAGCAGCTTTTACTCTGGAAACACCATATATTTT,CASSFYSGNTIYF
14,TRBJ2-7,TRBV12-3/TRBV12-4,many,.,TGTGCCAGCAGTCCAGGGGATTTCTCCTACGAGCAGTACTTC,CASSPGDFSYEQYF
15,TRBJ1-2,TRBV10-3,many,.,TGTGCCATCATTGATCCCTCCGGGCGGGATGGTGGCTACACCTTC,CAIIDPSGRDGGYTF
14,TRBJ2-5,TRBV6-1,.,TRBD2,TGTGCCAGCACATCTAGCGGGAGACCAGAGACCCAGTACTTC,CASTSSGRPETQYF
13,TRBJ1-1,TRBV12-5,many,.,TGTGCTAGTGGTTTCCATCCGGGAACTGAAGCTTTCTTT,CASGFHPGTEAFF
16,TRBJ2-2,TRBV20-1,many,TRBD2,TGCAGTGCTAGGGCCCGGAGCGGGAGCGTCGCCGGGGAGCTGTTTTTT,CSARARSGSVAGELFF
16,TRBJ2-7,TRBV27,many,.,TGTGCCAGCAAAATGACGGGAAGACTAGGACCCTACGAGCAGTACTTC,CASKMTGRLGPYEQYF
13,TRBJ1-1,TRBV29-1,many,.,TGCAGCGTTGAAACAGACCTGAACACTGAAGCTTTCTTT,CSVETDLNTEAFF
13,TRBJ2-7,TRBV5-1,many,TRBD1,TGCGCCAGCAGTGACAGGGATAAGTACGAGCAGTACTTC,CASSDRDKYEQYF
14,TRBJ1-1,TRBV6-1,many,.,TGTGCCAGCAGAAACGGGGGGTCCGGCACTGAAGCTTTCTTT,CASRNGGSGTEAFF
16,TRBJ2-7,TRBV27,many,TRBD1,TGTGCCAGCAGCATCCTACTAGGACAGGGGATCAACGAGCAGTACTTC,CASSILLGQGINEQYF
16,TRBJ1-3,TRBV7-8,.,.,TGTGCCAGCAGCCTACAGGGAAGGTACTCTGGAAACACCATATATTTT,CASSLQGRYSGNTIYF
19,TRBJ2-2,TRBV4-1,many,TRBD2,TGCGCCAGCAGCCAAGATCGGGGACTAAGGGTTAGTGGGACCGGGGAGCTGTTTTTT,CASSQDRGLRVSGTGELFF
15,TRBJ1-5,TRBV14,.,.,TGTGCCAGCAGCCAGCAAGGGACCTACTATCAGCCCCAGCATTTT,CASSQQGTYYQPQHF